The T cell receptor beta chain under discussion was sequenced for a study of blood T cell repertoires in COVID-19. About the research overall: COVID-19 samples from acute and convalescent phases originated in the United States, Italy and Spain. PBMCs, B-cell-depleted T cells, or T cells were the source of the cDNA or gDNA that made up the material.

From germline, CDR1 is LGHNA and CDR2 YNFKEQ. V was trimmed by 2 bases and J by 0 bases, leaving 12 bases between them. The CDR3 sequence is 16 residues long. In the study's own analysis: From reference gene primer amplification, estimates of nucleated cell counts were derived. The assay was immunoSEQ multiplex PCR, and TCRdb's table has in-frame clones only and misses some. V, J and clone size derive from that table, while D and trimming were established from the DNA sequence. The sample consists of 40,000 or so clones, approximately 88% of them appearing once. The chain combines TRBV4-2 with TRBJ2-3, with a possible D match to TRBD2 (6 bases). This receptor was taken from a man aged 45-65 years with active COVID-19. What was sequenced was peripheral blood. CDR3 in amino acids: CASSQPSGRSTDTQYF. CDR3 nucleotides: TGTGCCAGCAGCCAACCGTCCGGGAGAAGCACAGATACGCAGTATTTT.